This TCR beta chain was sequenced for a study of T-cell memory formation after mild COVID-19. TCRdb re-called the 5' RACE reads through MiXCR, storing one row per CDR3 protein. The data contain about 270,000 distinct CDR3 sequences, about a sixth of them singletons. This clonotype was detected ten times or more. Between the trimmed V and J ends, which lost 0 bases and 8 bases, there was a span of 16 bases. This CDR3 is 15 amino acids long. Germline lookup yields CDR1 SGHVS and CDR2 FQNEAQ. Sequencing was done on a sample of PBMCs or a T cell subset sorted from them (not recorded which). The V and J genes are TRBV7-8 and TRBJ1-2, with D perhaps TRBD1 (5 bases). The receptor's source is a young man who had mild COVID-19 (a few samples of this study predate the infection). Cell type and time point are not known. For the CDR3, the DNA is TGTGCCAGCAGCTTAGCCGCGGGGCCGGCGGGGGGCTACACCTTC. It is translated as CASSLAAGPAGGYTF.